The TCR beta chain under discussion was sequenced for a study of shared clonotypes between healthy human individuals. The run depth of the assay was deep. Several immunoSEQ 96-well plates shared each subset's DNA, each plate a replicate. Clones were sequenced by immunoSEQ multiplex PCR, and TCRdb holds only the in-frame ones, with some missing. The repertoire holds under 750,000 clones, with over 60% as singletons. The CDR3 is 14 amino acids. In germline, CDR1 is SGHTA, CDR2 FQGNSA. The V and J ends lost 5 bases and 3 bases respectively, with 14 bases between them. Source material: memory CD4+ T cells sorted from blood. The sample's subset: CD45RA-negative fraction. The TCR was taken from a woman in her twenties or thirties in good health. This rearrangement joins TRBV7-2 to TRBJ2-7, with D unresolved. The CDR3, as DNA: TGTGCCAGCAGCCAGTGGGGTTTGAGCTACGAGCAGTACTTC. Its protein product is CASSQWGLSYEQYF.